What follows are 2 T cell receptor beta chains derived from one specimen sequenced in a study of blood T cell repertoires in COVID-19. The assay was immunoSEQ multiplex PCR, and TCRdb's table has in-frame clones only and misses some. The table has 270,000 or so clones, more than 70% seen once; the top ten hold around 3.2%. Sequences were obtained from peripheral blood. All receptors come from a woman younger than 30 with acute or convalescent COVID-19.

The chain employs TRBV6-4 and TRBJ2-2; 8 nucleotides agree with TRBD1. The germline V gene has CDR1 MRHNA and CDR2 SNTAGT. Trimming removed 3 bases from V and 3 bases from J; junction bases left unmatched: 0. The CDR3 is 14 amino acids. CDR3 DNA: TGTGCCAGCAGTGAGGGACAGGACACCGGGGAGCTGTTTTTT. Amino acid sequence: CASSEGQDTGELFF.

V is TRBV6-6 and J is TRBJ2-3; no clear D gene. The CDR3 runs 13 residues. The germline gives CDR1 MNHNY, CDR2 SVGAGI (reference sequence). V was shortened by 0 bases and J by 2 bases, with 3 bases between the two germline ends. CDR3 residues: CASSYSYTDTQYF. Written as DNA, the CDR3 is TGTGCCAGCAGTTACTCATACACAGATACGCAGTATTTT.